These 3 T cell receptor beta chains came from one sample sequenced in a study of T cell responses to AZD1222 COVID-19 vaccine. Here immunoSEQ multiplex PCR was the method, and the copy in TCRdb shows in-frame clones only, minus some. The top ten clones hold over 6.5% of a sample with about 50,000 clones, 70% to 80% of them seen once. Source: peripheral blood, taken on day 0 of AZD1222 vaccination. These receptors were collected from an adult in good health.

The rearrangement links TRBV7-8 to TRBJ1-5, with 10 bases that match TRBD1. Germline lookup yields CDR1 SGHVS and CDR2 FQNEAQ. Trimming took 5 bases from V and 6 from J; bases not matched to a gene: 7. The length of the CDR3 is 15 residues. The CDR3 region is CASSIRQGAGQPQHF. DNA for the CDR3: TGTGCCAGCAGCATTAGACAGGGGGCCGGTCAGCCCCAGCATTTT.

Remarks on this clone: This sample includes further DNA sequences coding for the same CDR3. The V and J genes are TRBV15 and TRBJ1-1, with unresolved D. V lost 0 bases, J lost 1 base, and 6 bases lay in between. The CDR3 has 14 residues. In germline, CDR1 is LNHNV, CDR2 YYDKDF (reference sequence). CDR3 nucleotide sequence: TGTGCCACCAGCAGAGATTATGGGAACACTGAAGCTTTCTTT. Translating it yields CATSRDYGNTEAFF. Full variable domain (missing parts from reference TRBV15 and TRBJ1-1): DAMVIQNPRYQVTQFGKPVTLSCSQTLNHNVMYWYQQKSSQAPKLLFHYYDKDFNNEADTPDNFQSRRPNTSFCFLDIRSPGLGDTAMYLCATSRDYGNTEAFFGQGTRLTVV.

J is TRBJ2-5 and V is TRBV5-6, with 7 bases matching TRBD1. The CDR3 is 15 amino acids. The V segment lost 2 bases and the J segment 1 base; nucleotides outside the gene matches: 5. Germline values: CDR1 SGHDT, CDR2 YYEEEE. CDR3 sequence reads: CASSLGGQIQETQYF. CDR3 nucleotide sequence: TGTGCCAGCAGCTTAGGGGGCCAGATCCAAGAGACCCAGTACTTC. The entire variable domain, with the rest obtained from reference TRBV5-6 and TRBJ2-5, is as follows: DAGVTQSPTHLIKTRGQQVTLRCSPKSGHDTVSWYQQALGQGPQFIFQYYEEEERQRGNFPDRFSGHQFPNYSSELNVNALLLGDSALYLCASSLGGQIQETQYFGPGTRLLVL.